In its sample, the clone carrying this T cell receptor beta chain was seen once. This specimen belongs to a study of T-cell memory formation after mild COVID-19. CDR3 length: 14 amino acids. Trimming removed 4 bases from V and 4 bases from J; junction bases left unmatched: 6. Germline V gene data show CDR1 as KGHSH and CDR2 as LQKENI. Each CDR3 protein gets one entry after TCRdb re-called the 5' RACE reads with MiXCR. The table includes approximately 500,000 distinct CDR3 sequences, nearly 25% detected once. Specimen: PBMCs or a T cell subset sorted from them (not recorded which). This TCR was sampled from an adult woman who had mild COVID-19 (a few samples of this study predate the infection). Cell type and time point are not known. This chain links TRBV18 with TRBJ1-2; 7 bases fit TRBD1. CDR3 amino acids: CASSLSGQSYGYTF. The CDR3 DNA reads as TGTGCCAGCTCACTCTCGGGACAGAGCTATGGCTACACCTTC.